Presented here are 16 T cell receptor beta chains from one specimen sequenced in a study of cytomegalovirus exposure and HLA in healthy donors. Researchers ran the PCR with 60 Vbeta and 13 Jbeta primers. Profiling relied on immunoSEQ multiplex PCR, and the TCRdb table lists in-frame clones only, not all of them. This table holds about 160,000 clones, more than 60% found once. Sequencing was done on a sample of PBMCs. The receptor set was obtained from a male donor in good health and CMV-seronegative.

The chain links TRBV7-6 to TRBJ2-5; TRBD1 is a possible D gene (5 bases). Trimming pared 5 bases from V and 2 bases from J, leaving 9 bases between. There are 13 residues in the CDR3. Germline V gene lookup returns CDR1 SGHVS and CDR2 FNYEAQ. The CDR3 spells CASSRRQQETQYF. CDR3 nucleotides: TGTGCCAGCAGCCGACGACAGCAAGAGACCCAGTACTTC. Drawing the rest from reference TRBV7-6 and TRBJ2-5, the complete variable domain is GAGVSQSPRYKVTKRGQDVALRCDPISGHVSLYWYRQALGQGPEFLTYFNYEAQQDKSGLPNDRFSAERPEGSISTLTIQRTEQRDSAMYRCASSRRQQETQYFGPGTRLLVL.

V gene TRBV5-6 combines with J gene TRBJ2-1; tentative D call: TRBD2 (6 bases). CDR1 is SGHDT, CDR2 YYEEEE, per germline. Trimming took 0 bases from V and 0 from J, leaving 10 bases between them. CDR3 length: 16 amino acids. CDR3 sequence: CASSLGDLNSYNEQFF. The CDR3 coding sequence is TGTGCCAGCAGCTTGGGGGACTTGAACTCCTACAATGAGCAGTTCTTC.

This chain links TRBV6-1 with TRBJ2-1; 13 bases map to TRBD2. In germline, CDR1 is MNHNS, CDR2 SASEGT. The CDR3 loop spans 14 amino acids. V gave up 7 bases and J gave up 6 bases; unmatched junction bases: 3. The CDR3 loop reads CASTGLAGVNEQFF. CDR3 nucleotide sequence: TGTGCCAGCACAGGACTAGCGGGGGTCAATGAGCAGTTCTTC.

The chain couples TRBV4-1 to TRBJ1-4, with TRBD1 identical over 10 bases. CDR3 length equals 15 residues. CDR1 and CDR2 (germline): MGHRA, YSYEKL. J lost 7 bases, V lost 2 bases, and 4 bases had no gene match. CDR3 coding DNA: TGCGCCAGCAGCCAACCCGACAGGGGGCGTGAAAAACTGTTTTTT. Its protein is CASSQPDRGREKLFF.

The V and J genes are TRBV28 and TRBJ2-7; 7 bases map to TRBD2. The V gene's germline CDR1 is MDHEN and CDR2 SYDVKM. The J segment lost 4 bases and the V segment lost 5 bases, leaving 11 bases of the junction unmatched. This CDR3 has 15 amino acids. CDR3 sequence (DNA): TGTGCCAGCAGTCCGGCCGGGGGGACCGATTACGAGCAGTACTTC. Its translation is CASSPAGGTDYEQYF.

The chain combines TRBV12-5 with TRBJ2-6; TRBD1 matches at 7 bases. CDR1 LGHNT and CDR2 FRNRAP come from the germline V gene. There are 20 residues in the CDR3. With V trimmed by 2 bases and J by 0 bases, 13 bases remained unmatched. CDR3 region: CASGLIPPGQRSSGANVLTF. Here the CDR3 DNA reads TGTGCTAGTGGTTTGATCCCCCCGGGACAGCGCTCCTCTGGGGCCAACGTCCTGACTTTC.

In this sample, this clone turned up a few times. The chain carries TRBV7-2 and TRBJ2-7; a weak D match, TRBD2 (5 bases). The germline CDR1 and CDR2 sequences are SGHTA and FQGNSA. The CDR3 extends over 18 amino acids. Trimming took 2 bases from V and 3 from J, leaving 23 bases between them. CDR3 in DNA: TGTGCCAGCAGCTTAACCCAAGGAGGCCGCGGTCAAATCTACGAGCAGTACTTC. As protein: CASSLTQGGRGQIYEQYF.

The CDR3 region is CASSLTSRSNEKLFF. CDR3 nucleotide sequence: TGTGCCAGCAGCTTAACCTCACGGAGTAATGAAAAACTGTTTTTT. V usage is TRBV11-2 and J usage is TRBJ1-4; unclear D gene. The CDR3 contains 15 residues. The V gene lost 2 bases and the J gene lost 4 bases, with 11 bases spanning the gap. Looked up from germline, CDR1 is SGHAT and CDR2 is FQNNGV.

This chain connects TRBV7-2 to TRBJ1-1, with D possibly TRBD1 on 5 matching bases. Germline V CDR1 and CDR2: SGHTA, FQGNSA. V was cut by 0 bases and J by 7 bases, with 12 bases left in between. The CDR3 totals 14 residues. The CDR3 DNA sequence: TGTGCCAGCAGCTTAGCGGGGTCTAGGGGTGAAGCTTTCTTT. Translating gives CASSLAGSRGEAFF.

This chain uses TRBV7-3 with TRBJ1-2, with 10 bases fitting TRBD1. Germline CDR1 and CDR2: SGHTA and FQGTGA. The CDR3 extends over 14 amino acids. J gave up 4 bases and V 5 bases, and 4 bases lay outside the gene matches. The DNA for the CDR3 is TGTGCCAGCAGCCCGACAGGGGGCGGCTATGGCTACACCTTC. This gives the protein CASSPTGGGYGYTF.

To note about this clone: The junction shows a germline mismatch at one end, possibly a read error. The J gene is TRBJ2-3, the V gene TRBV29-1; 14 bases match TRBD2. Germline-derived CDR1 and CDR2 are SQVTM and ANQGSEA. The CDR3 runs 13 residues. The CDR3, as DNA: TGCAGCGTTGAAGACCCGACTAGCGGGGGGGCGGTTTTT. As protein: CSVEDPTSGGAVF.

This chain uses TRBV4-2 with TRBJ2-1, with D possibly matching TRBD2 (6 bases). Germline V gene sequence: CDR1 LGHNA, CDR2 YNFKEQ. V dropped 1 base and J dropped 5 bases, with 12 bases sitting between them. The CDR3 contains 15 residues. The CDR3 DNA is TGTGCCAGCAGCCAAGGTGCGGGGTTGCACAATGAGCAGTTCTTC. Encoded protein: CASSQGAGLHNEQFF.

This clone was counted a few times. The rearrangement joins TRBV10-1 to TRBJ2-7; tentative D call: TRBD2 (5 bases). Germline assignment: CDR1 WNHNN and CDR2 SYGVQD (reference sequence). Deletions cut 6 bases from V and 0 bases from J, with 9 bases between. The CDR3 sequence is 13 residues long. The CDR3 bases are TGCGCCAGCAGGTCAGCGGACTCCTACGAGCAGTACTTC. Encoded protein: CASRSADSYEQYF.

The chain recombines TRBV6-6 with TRBJ2-7; maybe TRBD1 (6 bases). The CDR3 totals 13 residues. Deletions cut 0 bases from V and 10 bases from J, with 13 bases between. Germline assignment: CDR1 MNHNY and CDR2 SVGAGI (reference sequence). The DNA for the CDR3 is TGTGCCAGCAGTTACTCAGGGGGAAGCTTCCAGTACTTC. Residues: CASSYSGGSFQYF.

The chain has TRBV9 and TRBJ2-3; 10 bases match TRBD1. With 0 bases clipped from V and 6 bases from J, the junction kept 7 bases outside the gene matches. Per germline, CDR1 SGDLS and CDR2 YYNGEE. The CDR3 totals 16 residues. DNA for the CDR3: TGTGCCAGCAGCGTAGAGGCGGGGGACAGGGGTGATACGCAGTATTTT. Residues: CASSVEAGDRGDTQYF. The full variable domain, in which reference TRBV9 and TRBJ2-3 provide the parts outside the CDR3, is DSGVTQTPKHLITATGQRVTLRCSPRSGDLSVYWYQQSLDQGLQFLIQYYNGEERAKGNILERFSAQQFPDLHSELNLSSLELGDSALYFCASSVEAGDRGDTQYFGPGTRLTVL.

V is TRBV19 and J is TRBJ2-1; TRBD2 aligns across 7 bases. Germline CDR1 reads LNHDA; CDR2 reads SQIVND (reference sequence). CDR3 length: 14 amino acids. The ends lost 5 bases at V and 7 bases at J; junction bases unmatched: 8. CDR3 residues: CASSPLWEGNEQFF. CDR3 sequence (DNA): TGTGCCAGTAGTCCACTGTGGGAGGGGAATGAGCAGTTCTTC.